This TCR beta chain was observed in a study of cytomegalovirus exposure and HLA in healthy donors. Study background: A prior study identified just under 120 million unique TCR beta sequences from roughly 180 million T cells. Study findings and constraints: Reported findings show TCR beta sequences accurately forecast HLA-A and HLA-B alleles in most subjects.

This CDR3 contains 14 residues. The germline V gene encodes CDR1 LNHDA and CDR2 SQIVND (reference sequence). The V end was cut by 1 base, the J end by 7 bases, with 13 bases between. A multiplex PCR was run with 60 Vbeta primers and 13 Jbeta primers. Measured with immunoSEQ multiplex PCR; TCRdb has only the in-frame clones, and not every one. This sample has around 190,000 clones, with more than 65% found just once. A word on this clone: The antigen remains unidentified.

The clonotype was recovered from a woman aged 45-65 years in good health and CMV-seronegative. This sequence joins TRBV19 and TRBJ1-2, with D possibly TRBD1 on 6 matching bases. The material sequenced was PBMCs. CDR3: CASSIGQNRAGYTF. In DNA form, the CDR3 reads TGTGCCAGTAGTATAGGACAGAACAGGGCTGGCTACACCTTC. Full variable domain (missing parts from reference TRBV19 and TRBJ1-2): DGGITQSPKYLFRKEGQNVTLSCEQNLNHDAMYWYRQDPGQGLRLIYYSQIVNDFQKGDIAEGYSVSREKKESFPLTVTSAQKNPTAFYLCASSIGQNRAGYTFGSGTRLTVV.